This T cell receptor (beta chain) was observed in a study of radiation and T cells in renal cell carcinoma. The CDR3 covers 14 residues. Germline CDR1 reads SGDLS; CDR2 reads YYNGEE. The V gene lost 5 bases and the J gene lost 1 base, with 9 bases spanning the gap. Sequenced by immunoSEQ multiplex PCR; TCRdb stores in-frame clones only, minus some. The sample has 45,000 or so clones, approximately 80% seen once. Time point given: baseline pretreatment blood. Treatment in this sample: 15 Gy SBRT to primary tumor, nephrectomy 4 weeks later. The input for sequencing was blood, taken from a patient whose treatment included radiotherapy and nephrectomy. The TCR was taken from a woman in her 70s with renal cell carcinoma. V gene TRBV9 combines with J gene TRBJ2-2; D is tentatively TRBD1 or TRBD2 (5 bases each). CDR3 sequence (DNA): TGTGCCAGCAGATGGGACGTGAACACCGGGGAGCTGTTTTTT. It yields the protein CASRWDVNTGELFF.